One sample yielded the 30 T cell receptor beta chains listed below, sequenced in a study of HIV-infected patients and healthy controls. TCRdb ran MiXCR on the 5' RACE reads and lists one entry per CDR3 protein. The data contain about 67,000 distinct CDR3 sequences, 15% to 20% of them singletons. Sample: CD4+ T cells from blood. The receptor set was obtained from a human donor in good health.

Comments on this clonotype: Lacking the conserved final phenylalanine or tryptophan, this CDR3 likely reflects a read error. The chain is built from TRBV19 and TRBJ2-3; D not certain. V lost 0 bases and J 4 bases, leaving 5 bases between the germline ends. CDR3 length equals 13 residues. CDR1 LNHDA and CDR2 SQIVND come from the germline V gene (reference sequence). This CDR3 is CASSIDRADTQYL. The CDR3 DNA reads TGTGCCAGTAGTATAGATCGCGCAGATACGCAGTATCTT.

This clonotype came up a few times. This chain's CDR3 is CASSIGRDSYNEQFF. Written as DNA, the CDR3 is TGTGCCAGTAGTATCGGACGCGATTCCTACAATGAGCAGTTCTTC. The J gene is TRBJ2-1, the V gene TRBV19; D gene ambiguous. Germline CDR1 LNHDA, CDR2 SQIVND (reference sequence). Trimming left V 3 bases short and J 1 base short, with 10 bases between. CDR3 length: 15 amino acids.

This clonotype occurred many times. The chain couples TRBV9 to TRBJ2-3; 11 nucleotides align to TRBD2. The CDR3 length is 18 residues. V shed 4 bases and J 0 bases; nucleotides not matched to a gene: 10. Per the germline V gene, CDR1 is SGDLS and CDR2 is YYNGEE. The CDR3 is CASSPRTSGLTSTDTQYF. The CDR3 DNA is TGTGCCAGCAGCCCCCGGACTAGCGGGCTCACTAGCACAGATACGCAGTATTTT. The full variable domain, rest sourced from reference TRBV9 and TRBJ2-3, is DSGVTQTPKHLITATGQRVTLRCSPRSGDLSVYWYQQSLDQGLQFLIQYYNGEERAKGNILERFSAQQFPDLHSELNLSSLELGDSALYFCASSPRTSGLTSTDTQYFGPGTRLTVL.

The chain couples TRBV12-3 or TRBV12-4 to TRBJ2-3; D uncertain. The CDR3 length is 12 residues. The V end lost 5 bases, the J end lost 7 bases, and 10 bases lay between the germline ends. CDR3 amino acids: CASSVTRNTQYF. The CDR3 nucleotides are TGTGCCAGCAGTGTGACCCGTAATACGCAGTATTTT.

The chain has TRBV7-2 and TRBJ2-3; no definite D call. CDR3 length equals 12 residues. Germline V gives CDR1 SGHTA, CDR2 FQGNSA. Trimming pared 1 base from V and 4 bases from J, leaving 3 bases between. The chain's CDR3 is CASSLESDTQYF. The DNA of the CDR3 is TGTGCCAGCAGCTTAGAGTCAGATACGCAGTATTTT.

The chain joins TRBV5-8 to TRBJ1-1, with D unresolved. The CDR3 extends over 16 amino acids. Germline CDR1 and CDR2: SGHTS and YDEGEE. V lost 0 bases and J 1 base, leaving 13 bases between the germline ends. Here the CDR3 DNA reads TGTGCCAGCAGCTTGGGGTCCTGGGTGGGGAACACTGAAGCTTTCTTT. This translates into CASSLGSWVGNTEAFF.

This clonotype was seen a handful of times. The CDR3 bases are TGTGCCACCAGTGATCGAACAGATAACTATGGCTACACCTTC. Translation: CATSDRTDNYGYTF. The genes are TRBV24-1 and TRBJ1-2; D remains unclear. Germline values: CDR1 KGHDR, CDR2 SFDVKD. Trimming cost V 3 bases and J 1 base, with 8 bases left between them. The CDR3 covers 14 residues.

The gene calls are TRBV6-2 or TRBV6-3 and TRBJ2-1, with 8 nucleotides matching TRBD1. V shed 5 bases and J 7 bases; nucleotides not matched to a gene: 7. The CDR3 loop spans 14 amino acids. Germline V gene sequence: CDR1 MNHEY, CDR2 SVGEGT. The CDR3 DNA sequence: TGTGCCAGCAGTGGACAGGGAGCGCGGAATGAGCAGTTCTTC. Encoded protein: CASSGQGARNEQFF.

In this sample, this clonotype turned up many times. This chain uses TRBV5-6 with TRBJ1-1; 10 positions match TRBD1. The junction had 0 bases not matched to a gene; V was cut back by 3 bases and J by 1 base. This CDR3 spans 14 amino acids. Germline lookup yields CDR1 SGHDT and CDR2 YYEEEE. CDR3 in amino acids: CASSWDRGNTEAFF. The CDR3 DNA follows: TGTGCCAGCAGCTGGGACAGGGGGAACACTGAAGCTTTCTTT.

The rearrangement uses TRBV5-4 and TRBJ2-1, with D perhaps TRBD2 (5 bases). The V and J ends lost 4 bases and 2 bases respectively, with 10 bases between them. Germline V lookup: CDR1 SGHNT, CDR2 YYREEE (reference sequence). The CDR3 spans 14 residues. CDR3 in DNA: TGTGCCAGCAGCCTCTACGGGACCTACAATGAGCAGTTCTTC. It is translated as CASSLYGTYNEQFF.

The chain uses TRBV12-3 or TRBV12-4 and TRBJ1-1; D possibly corresponds to TRBD1 (6 bases). V was trimmed by 7 bases and J by 5 bases, leaving 14 bases between them. The CDR3 covers 13 residues. The CDR3 is CASTKQGRTEAFF. CDR3 in DNA: TGTGCCAGCACCAAACAGGGTAGGACTGAAGCTTTCTTT.

This clonotype has more than one count but fewer than ten. The chain couples TRBV24-1 to TRBJ2-6; 7 bases agree with TRBD1. Germline assignment: CDR1 KGHDR and CDR2 SFDVKD. After removal of 4 bases from V and 2 bases from J, the junction contained 10 bases not matched to a gene. CDR3 size: 18 residues. Here the CDR3 DNA reads TGTGCCACCAGTGACCCTACATCTACAGGGGCTGGGGCCAACGTCCTGACTTTC. Translation gives CATSDPTSTGAGANVLTF.

A remark on this clonotype: One end of the junction fails to match germline, which may point to a read error. V usage is TRBV7-8 and J usage is TRBJ1-5, with D perhaps TRBD1 (6 bases). The CDR3 covers 17 residues. Germline CDR1 and CDR2: SGHVS and FQNEAQ. The CDR3, as DNA: TGTGTCAGCAGCCAAACTAGGGGGGCCCGGAGCAATCAGCCCCAGCATTTT. As protein: CVSSQTRGARSNQPQHF.

This clonotype appeared many times. The V gene is TRBV20-1, the J gene TRBJ2-4, with 7 bases matching TRBD1. Per germline, CDR1 DFQATT and CDR2 SNEGSKA (reference sequence). This CDR3 is 14 amino acids long. Trimming took 5 bases from V and 1 from J; bases not matched to a gene: 5. The CDR3 DNA is TGCAGTGCTGCCCAGGACAGGGCCAAAAACATTCAGTACTTC. Translated: CSAAQDRAKNIQYF.

This clonotype has ten or more counts. The rearrangement joins TRBV18 to TRBJ1-1, with unresolved D. Trimming left V 4 bases short and J 0 bases short, with 9 bases between. The CDR3 loop spans 14 amino acids. Looked up from germline, CDR1 is KGHSH and CDR2 is LQKENI. The CDR3 DNA is TGTGCCAGCTCACAGGTTTCGATGAACACTGAAGCTTTCTTT. Protein product: CASSQVSMNTEAFF.

This clonotype was seen ten or more times. The V gene is TRBV7-9, the J gene TRBJ1-3, with D uncertain. This CDR3 contains 11 residues. Germline CDR1 reads SEHNR; CDR2 reads FQNEAQ (reference sequence). Trimming removed 5 bases from V and 7 bases from J, with 6 bases in between. The CDR3 DNA reads as TGTGCCAGCAGCCCGCAGAACACCATATATTTT. Translation: CASSPQNTIYF.

The chain couples TRBV3-1 to TRBJ2-3; D call uncertain. V lost 3 bases to trimming and J lost 5 bases, with 15 bases between them. CDR3 length equals 15 residues. CDR1 and CDR2 from the germline V gene are LGHDT and YNNKEL (reference sequence). This chain's CDR3 is CASSHFAPPVDTQYF. In DNA form, the CDR3 reads TGTGCCAGCAGCCATTTCGCTCCACCGGTAGATACGCAGTATTTT.

The J gene is TRBJ1-5, the V gene TRBV29-1; TRBD1 is a possible D gene (5 bases). This CDR3 region has 13 residues. Germline values: CDR1 SQVTM, CDR2 ANQGSEA. V lost 4 bases, J lost 2 bases, and 9 bases lay in between. The CDR3 sequence is CSVGGGGNQPQHF. CDR3 nucleotide sequence: TGCAGCGTTGGGGGGGGAGGCAATCAGCCCCAGCATTTT.

The CDR3 DNA follows: TGTGCCAGCAGCCCGCGCCCGCCAGCTTACGAGCAGTACTTC. Its protein product is CASSPRPPAYEQYF. V gene TRBV13 combines with J gene TRBJ2-7; D is undetermined. The length of the CDR3 is 14 residues. V lost 5 bases and J 4 bases, leaving 15 bases between the germline ends. Per germline, CDR1 PRHDT and CDR2 FYEKMQ (reference sequence). Full variable domain (missing parts from reference TRBV13 and TRBJ2-7): AAGVIQSPRHLIKEKRETATLKCYPIPRHDTVYWYQQGPGQDPQFLISFYEKMQSDKGSIPDRFSAQQFSDYHSELNMSSLELGDSALYFCASSPRPPAYEQYFGPGTRLTVT.

The sample holds a few counts of this clonotype. The rearrangement uses TRBV2 and TRBJ1-5, with a tentative D call TRBD1 (5 bases). The germline gives CDR1 SNHLY, CDR2 FYNNEI. V was shortened by 5 bases and J by 2 bases, with 13 bases between the two germline ends. CDR3 length: 15 residues. This chain's CDR3 is CASSWGFGGNQPQHF. The CDR3 DNA reads as TGTGCCAGCAGTTGGGGGTTCGGAGGCAATCAGCCCCAGCATTTT.

V is TRBV7-2 and J is TRBJ1-3; 10 nucleotides align to TRBD1. Germline loops: CDR1 SGHTA, CDR2 FQGNSA. V dropped 1 base and J dropped 8; count of bases not matched to a gene: 2. The CDR3 contains 14 residues. This chain's CDR3 is CASSLGQGADTIYF. The DNA for the CDR3 is TGTGCCAGCAGCTTAGGACAGGGGGCGGACACCATATATTTT. The complete variable domain, with remaining parts taken from reference TRBV7-2 and TRBJ1-3, reads GAGVSQSPSNKVTEKGKDVELRCDPISGHTALYWYRQSLGQGLEFLIYFQGNSAPDKSGLPSDRFSAERTGGSVSTLTIQRTQQEDSAVYLCASSLGQGADTIYFGEGSWLTVV.

The CDR3 here is CASSGTSGFSTDTQYF. As DNA, the CDR3 is TGCGCCAGCAGTGGGACTAGCGGATTTAGCACAGATACGCAGTATTTT. V gene TRBV10-2 combines with J gene TRBJ2-3; the match to TRBD2 covers 10 bases. The V and J ends lost 4 bases and 0 bases, in that order; junction bases with no gene match: 4. Germline CDR1 WSHSY, CDR2 SAAADI. The CDR3 is 16 amino acids.

This clonotype appeared many times. The V call is TRBV3-1, the J call TRBJ2-7; TRBD2 is a possible D gene (6 bases). Germline-derived CDR1 and CDR2 are LGHDT and YNNKEL (reference sequence). The V end was cut by 1 base, the J end by 2 bases, with 12 bases between. The CDR3 spans 15 residues. DNA of the CDR3: TGTGCCAGCAGCCAAGTCCCAGGAGGGACCTACGAGCAGTACTTC. Protein: CASSQVPGGTYEQYF.

This clonotype was observed a handful of times. The chain's CDR3 is CASSEAQGTGELFF. The CDR3 DNA sequence: TGTGCCAGCAGTGAAGCTCAAGGCACCGGGGAGCTGTTTTTT. The rearrangement joins TRBV6-1 to TRBJ2-2; D is ambiguous. The CDR3 is 14 residues long. V shed 0 bases and J shed 4 bases, with 6 bases lying between them. From germline, CDR1 is MNHNS and CDR2 SASEGT.

This chain connects TRBV24-1 to TRBJ2-5; 7 positions agree with TRBD1. The J segment lost 9 bases and the V segment lost 4 bases, leaving 7 bases of the junction unmatched. The V gene's germline CDR1 is KGHDR and CDR2 SFDVKD. CDR3 length: 13 residues. The CDR3 loop reads CATSELRQGPQYF. In DNA form, the CDR3 reads TGTGCCACCAGTGAATTAAGACAGGGTCCCCAGTACTTC.

The V and J genes are TRBV9 and TRBJ2-5, with 7 bases matching TRBD1. With V trimmed by 1 base and J by 2 bases, 5 bases remained unmatched. Germline CDR1 reads SGDLS; CDR2 reads YYNGEE. CDR3 size: 15 residues. The CDR3 sequence is CASSVSQGRQETQYF. CDR3 bases: TGTGCCAGCAGCGTATCACAGGGGAGACAAGAGACCCAGTACTTC.

In this sample, this clonotype turned up a few times. The V call is TRBV7-9, the J call TRBJ2-5, with TRBD1 identical over 7 bases. The V gene's germline CDR1 is SEHNR and CDR2 FQNEAQ (reference sequence). The CDR3 has 14 residues. Unmatched junction bases numbered 3, after V lost 3 bases and J lost 2 bases. The chain's CDR3 is CASSFRDSQETQYF. CDR3 in DNA: TGTGCCAGCAGCTTCCGGGACAGTCAAGAGACCCAGTACTTC.

CDR3 sequence (DNA): TGTGCCAGCAGTCCTCCCGGGAGCAAATACGAGCAGTACTTC. It specifies CASSPPGSKYEQYF. The chain links TRBV25-1 to TRBJ2-7, with D possibly being TRBD2 (6 bases). V lost 5 bases, J lost 4 bases, and 15 bases lay in between. Germline CDR1 reads MGHDK; CDR2 reads SYGVNS. This CDR3 region has 14 residues.

This clonotype was counted only a few times. This chain connects TRBV2 to TRBJ2-3; 7 nucleotides align to TRBD2. This CDR3 is 16 amino acids long. J was trimmed by 7 bases and V by 6 bases; bases with no gene match: 16. Germline CDR1 SNHLY, CDR2 FYNNEI. DNA of the CDR3: TGTGCCAGCAGCAAAGAGGTGGTAGCGGGCGGGAATACGCAGTATTTT. Its protein product is CASSKEVVAGGNTQYF.

This clonotype was seen only a few times. This chain uses TRBV19 with TRBJ2-3; TRBD1 aligns across 7 bases. This CDR3 has 14 amino acids. With V trimmed by 6 bases and J by 4 bases, 7 bases remained unmatched. Looked up from germline, CDR1 is LNHDA and CDR2 is SQIVND (reference sequence). This CDR3 is CASSGSGTADTQYF. CDR3 bases: TGTGCCAGTAGCGGCTCAGGGACAGCAGATACGCAGTATTTT.